What follows are 31 T cell receptor beta chains derived from one specimen sequenced in a study of blood T cell repertoires in COVID-19. The repertoire was sequenced with immunoSEQ multiplex PCR; TCRdb's copy has only in-frame clones and lacks some. The repertoire holds over 350,000 clones, with 86% as singletons. What was sequenced was peripheral blood. The receptors were gathered from a woman aged 30 to 39 with active or convalescent COVID-19.

The gene calls are TRBV29-1 and TRBJ2-2; D perhaps matches TRBD2 (7 bases). This CDR3 has 15 residues. V shed 6 bases and J shed 4 bases, with 18 bases lying between them. Germline loops: CDR1 SQVTM, CDR2 ANQGSEA. The chain's CDR3 is CSVRTGGAGTGELFF. In DNA, the CDR3 is TGCAGCGTCCGAACGGGGGGCGCCGGCACCGGGGAGCTGTTTTTT.

This chain uses TRBV7-9 with TRBJ2-1; 8 bases map to TRBD2. V lost 3 bases, J lost 8 bases, and 6 bases stayed unmatched. The CDR3 contains 14 residues. Germline V gene lookup returns CDR1 SEHNR and CDR2 FQNEAQ (reference sequence). The CDR3 here is CASSFYSGADEQFF. The CDR3 nucleotides are TGTGCCAGCAGCTTCTATAGCGGGGCCGATGAGCAGTTCTTC. Variable domain in full (rest from reference TRBV7-9 and TRBJ2-1): DTGVSQNPRHKITKRGQNVTFRCDPISEHNRLYWYRQTLGQGPEFLTYFQNEAQLEKSRLLSDRFSAERPKGSFSTLEIQRTEQGDSAMYLCASSFYSGADEQFFGPGTRLTVL.

The CDR3 loop reads CASSLDPGQGMVDTEAFF. The DNA of the CDR3 is TGTGCCAGCAGCTTGGATCCGGGACAGGGCATGGTAGACACTGAAGCTTTCTTT. The chain has TRBV5-4 and TRBJ1-1; 9 nucleotides align to TRBD1. The CDR3 loop spans 18 amino acids. The ends lost 0 bases at V and 3 bases at J; junction bases unmatched: 12. The germline gives CDR1 SGHNT, CDR2 YYREEE (reference sequence).

This sequence joins TRBV28 and TRBJ1-2, with no clear D. Germline lookup yields CDR1 MDHEN and CDR2 SYDVKM. The CDR3 is 13 residues long. The V gene lost 6 bases and the J gene lost 6 bases, with 14 bases spanning the gap. The CDR3: CASSPWGEDGYTF. In DNA form, the CDR3 reads TGTGCCAGCAGCCCTTGGGGAGAGGATGGCTACACCTTC.

In its sample, this clone was seen a few times. The chain is built from TRBV19 and TRBJ2-2, with TRBD2 matching 11 bases. The length of the CDR3 is 16 residues. The germline CDR1 and CDR2 sequences are LNHDA and SQIVND (reference sequence). V shed 7 bases and J 2 bases; nucleotides not matched to a gene: 6. The CDR3 DNA reads TGTGCCAGTATCAATAGCGGGGGGGAAAACACCGGGGAGCTGTTTTTT. This sequence encodes CASINSGGENTGELFF. The whole variable domain, filled in from reference TRBV19 and TRBJ2-2, reads DGGITQSPKYLFRKEGQNVTLSCEQNLNHDAMYWYRQDPGQGLRLIYYSQIVNDFQKGDIAEGYSVSREKKESFPLTVTSAQKNPTAFYLCASINSGGENTGELFFGEGSRLTVL.

The table lists this clone with many counts. This CDR3 reads CSVLAGDYGTGELFF. The CDR3 DNA reads as TGCAGCGTTTTAGCGGGAGATTACGGGACCGGGGAGCTGTTTTTT. The chain recombines TRBV29-1 with TRBJ2-2; TRBD2 agrees at 9 bases. This CDR3 comprises 15 residues. Germline CDR1 is SQVTM and CDR2 is ANQGSEA. Germline trimming cut 5 bases from V and 5 bases from J; bases unmatched to any gene: 9.

The V call is TRBV6-6, the J call TRBJ1-2; 8 nucleotides match TRBD1. The CDR3 extends over 13 amino acids. After removal of 10 bases from V and 10 bases from J, the junction contained 14 bases not matched to a gene. Per the germline V gene, CDR1 is MNHNY and CDR2 is SVGAGI (reference sequence). DNA for the CDR3: TGTGCCACCCGAGCCGGGACAGGCTTGGACTACACCTTC. This gives the protein CATRAGTGLDYTF.

This clone came up once. V is TRBV25-1 and J is TRBJ1-2; 7 nucleotides align to TRBD1. There are 13 residues in the CDR3. Trimming removed 6 bases from V and 11 bases from J; junction bases left unmatched: 12. Germline assignment: CDR1 MGHDK and CDR2 SYGVNS. Here the CDR3 DNA reads TGTGCCAGCAGCGTTACCGGGACAGCGAGTTACACCTTC. This gives the protein CASSVTGTASYTF.

The rearrangement uses TRBV10-2 and TRBJ1-1; the match to TRBD1 covers 9 bases. Losses at the gene ends were 8 bases for V and 3 bases for J; bases not matched to a gene: 1. The CDR3 contains 12 residues. From germline, CDR1 is WSHSY and CDR2 SAAADI. CDR3 sequence (DNA): TGCGCCAGCCGGACAGGGGACACTGAAGCTTTCTTT. As protein: CASRTGDTEAFF.

The rearrangement links TRBV12-3 or TRBV12-4 to TRBJ2-2; D is unclear. V lost 9 bases to trimming and J lost 2 bases, with 4 bases between them. This CDR3 is built from 11 residues. CDR3 nucleotides: TGTGCCAGTCTTAACACCGGGGAGCTGTTTTTT. It encodes CASLNTGELFF.

CDR3 bases: TGTGCCAGCAGCATCGCCGGGACAGCGAATTCACCCCTCCACTTT. Amino acid sequence: CASSIAGTANSPLHF. V gene TRBV9 combines with J gene TRBJ1-6; 7 nucleotides line up with TRBD1. The CDR3 length is 15 residues. Germline values: CDR1 SGDLS, CDR2 YYNGEE. V shed 4 bases, J shed 7 bases, and the junction held 8 bases outside the gene matches.

J is TRBJ2-3 and V is TRBV10-1; 7 bases line up with TRBD2. The CDR3 is 14 amino acids. Looked up from germline, CDR1 is WNHNN and CDR2 is SYGVQD (reference sequence). V was pared by 2 bases and J by 4 bases, with 3 bases of the junction left unmatched. The DNA of the CDR3 is TGCGCCAGCAGTGAGAGTCTAGCGGCAGATACGCAGTATTTT. As protein: CASSESLAADTQYF.

The gene calls are TRBV11-2 and TRBJ1-1; weak D call: TRBD1 (5 bases). The germline gives CDR1 SGHAT, CDR2 FQNNGV. Trimming removed 10 bases at V and 7 bases at J, with 13 bases between. The CDR3 length is 11 residues. This CDR3 is CATETGGEAFF. CDR3 DNA sequence: TGTGCCACCGAAACCGGGGGTGAAGCTTTCTTT.

CDR3 sequence (DNA): TGTGCCAGTAGTATCATCGCAGGGGGGTTGACCGGGGAGCTGTTTTTT. It encodes CASSIIAGGLTGELFF. The chain employs TRBV19 and TRBJ2-2, with D possibly TRBD1 on 7 matching bases. This CDR3 has 16 amino acids. Trimming removed 3 bases from V and 5 bases from J, with 16 bases in between. Germline lookup yields CDR1 LNHDA and CDR2 SQIVND (reference sequence).

The chain has TRBV5-8 and TRBJ1-1, with D possibly TRBD1 on 5 matching bases. Germline V lookup: CDR1 SGHTS, CDR2 YDEGEE. CDR3 length: 12 residues. With 4 bases removed from V and 6 bases from J, the gap between germline ends came to 10 bases. This CDR3 is CASSRGSPEAFF. The CDR3 DNA is TGTGCCAGCAGCCGGGGGTCACCTGAAGCTTTCTTT.

The rearrangement joins TRBV5-1 to TRBJ2-3; TRBD2 agrees at 13 bases. The ends lost 4 bases at V and 2 bases at J; junction bases unmatched: 4. The V gene's germline CDR1 is SGHRS and CDR2 YFSETQ. The CDR3 consists of 16 residues. CDR3 nucleotide sequence: TGCGCCAGCAGCCTGGGACTAGCGGGGCTCACAGATACGCAGTATTTT. As protein: CASSLGLAGLTDTQYF.

In its sample, this clone was seen once. The chain recombines TRBV25-1 with TRBJ1-1, with D tentatively TRBD1 (5 bases). CDR1 MGHDK and CDR2 SYGVNS come from the germline V gene. V gave up 1 base and J gave up 4 bases, with 13 bases separating them. The CDR3 contains 15 residues. The CDR3 protein is CASSEWGRASTEAFF. CDR3 sequence (DNA): TGTGCCAGCAGTGAATGGGGCAGAGCAAGCACTGAAGCTTTCTTT. The complete variable domain, with remaining parts taken from reference TRBV25-1 and TRBJ1-1, reads EADIYQTPRYLVIGTGKKITLECSQTMGHDKMYWYQQDPGMELHLIHYSYGVNSTEKGDLSSESTVSRIRTEHFPLTLESARPSHTSQYLCASSEWGRASTEAFFGQGTRLTVV.

The V gene is TRBV3-1 (or the pseudogene TRBV3-2), the J gene TRBJ1-2; no clear D. Germline values: CDR1 LGHDT, CDR2 YNNKEL (reference sequence). The CDR3 is 16 residues long. Trimming took off 5 bases at V and 1 base at J, with 17 bases between the two ends. Written as DNA, the CDR3 is TGTGCCAGCAGCAAAAGTGGTCTGGGCCTTAACTATGGCTACACCTTC. This encodes CASSKSGLGLNYGYTF.

This rearrangement joins TRBV4-1 to TRBJ1-2, with D unclear. CDR3 length: 14 residues. Germline V gene lookup returns CDR1 MGHRA and CDR2 YSYEKL. V gave up 0 bases and J gave up 8 bases, with 13 bases separating them. The CDR3 DNA follows: TGCGCCAGCAGCCAAGATTTGACGGCTAGGGGCTACACCTTC. Its protein is CASSQDLTARGYTF.

The chain couples TRBV6-5 to TRBJ1-1, with 7 positions matching TRBD1. CDR1 is MNHEY, CDR2 SVGAGI, per germline. Losses at the gene ends were 0 bases for V and 5 bases for J; bases not matched to a gene: 6. CDR3 length: 15 amino acids. CDR3 amino acids: CASSYSKGAWTEAFF. The CDR3 DNA reads TGTGCCAGCAGTTACTCGAAGGGGGCTTGGACTGAAGCTTTCTTT.

This clone has only one observation. The V call is TRBV19, the J call TRBJ2-5, with TRBD2 identical over 11 bases. The CDR3 contains 17 residues. Germline V gene lookup returns CDR1 LNHDA and CDR2 SQIVND (reference sequence). The trim removed 2 bases at V and 5 bases at J, leaving 10 bases unmatched. For the CDR3, the DNA is TGTGCCAGTAGTATATGGGGCACTAGCGGGGGAAGGGAGACCCAGTACTTC. Translating gives CASSIWGTSGGRETQYF.

The rearrangement joins TRBV3-1 (or the pseudogene TRBV3-2) to TRBJ2-7; 7 nucleotides match TRBD1. J gave up 4 bases and V 4 bases, and 10 bases lay outside the gene matches. The germline CDR1 and CDR2 sequences are LGHDT and YNNKEL (reference sequence). The CDR3 spans 15 residues. The CDR3 nucleotides read TGTGCCAGCAGCCGAACCGGGACAGCTCCTTACGAGCAGTACTTC. Its protein product is CASSRTGTAPYEQYF.

The gene calls are TRBV10-2 and TRBJ2-2; possibly TRBD1 for D (5 bases). CDR1 is WSHSY, CDR2 SAAADI, per germline. This CDR3 is 13 amino acids long. Trimming shortened V by 8 bases and J by 4 bases, and 11 bases separated the two germline ends. The CDR3 DNA sequence: TGCGCCAGCCACAGGTTGAGCACCGGGGAGCTGTTTTTT. Protein: CASHRLSTGELFF.

The V call is TRBV15, the J call TRBJ1-1; 7 nucleotides match TRBD1. The CDR3 consists of 20 residues. V trimming: 5 bases; J trimming: 2 bases; junction bases outside the gene matches: 23. CDR1 is LNHNV and CDR2 is YYDKDF in the germline V gene (reference sequence). This CDR3 is CATSPGIRDRITMANTEAFF. The CDR3 nucleotides are TGTGCCACCAGCCCCGGGATCCGGGACAGAATCACTATGGCAAACACTGAAGCTTTCTTT. Variable domain in full (rest from reference TRBV15 and TRBJ1-1): DAMVIQNPRYQVTQFGKPVTLSCSQTLNHNVMYWYQQKSSQAPKLLFHYYDKDFNNEADTPDNFQSRRPNTSFCFLDIRSPGLGDTAMYLCATSPGIRDRITMANTEAFFGQGTRLTVV.

The count of this clone is one. The CDR3 is CASSEQGSETEAFF. The CDR3 DNA follows: TGTGCCAGCAGTGAACAGGGGTCCGAGACTGAAGCTTTCTTT. This rearrangement joins TRBV2 to TRBJ1-1, with D perhaps matching TRBD1 (6 bases). In germline, CDR1 is SNHLY, CDR2 FYNNEI. This CDR3 has 14 residues. V shed 2 bases and J shed 5 bases, with 12 bases lying between them.

The chain recombines TRBV5-1 with TRBJ1-2; 12 positions match TRBD1. This CDR3 has 17 residues. Trimming removed 4 bases from V and 6 bases from J; junction bases left unmatched: 13. The germline V gene has CDR1 SGHRS and CDR2 YFSETQ. The CDR3 here is CASSQGTGGARFDGYTF. The CDR3 coding sequence is TGCGCCAGCAGCCAAGGGACAGGGGGCGCGAGATTCGATGGCTACACCTTC.

This chain connects TRBV5-1 to TRBJ2-2, with TRBD1 matching over 9 bases. This CDR3 contains 16 residues. J was trimmed by 0 bases and V by 6 bases; bases with no gene match: 6. Germline CDR1 is SGHRS and CDR2 is YFSETQ. CDR3 bases: TGCGCCAGCACAGCCGGGACAGGGTCGAACACCGGGGAGCTGTTTTTT. Translated: CASTAGTGSNTGELFF.

This chain connects TRBV27 to TRBJ1-5; D remains ambiguous. The CDR3 spans 13 residues. The ends were cut back, 5 bases at V and 0 bases at J, with 5 bases in the middle. Germline V gene lookup returns CDR1 MNHEY and CDR2 SMNVEV (reference sequence). CDR3 loop: CASSMYSNQPQHF. CDR3 DNA sequence: TGTGCCAGCAGTATGTATAGCAATCAGCCCCAGCATTTT.

The chain links TRBV30 to TRBJ2-3, with D possibly matching TRBD1 (6 bases). The V end lost 1 base, the J end lost 1 base, and 12 bases lay between the germline ends. CDR3 length equals 15 residues. Germline V CDR1 and CDR2: GTSNPN, SVGIG (reference sequence). CDR3 DNA: TGTGCCTGGAGTGGTCAGGGGTTGCGCACAGATACGCAGTATTTT. This sequence encodes CAWSGQGLRTDTQYF.

The chain is built from TRBV6-5 and TRBJ2-7, with 9 bases matching TRBD1. V shed 6 bases and J 2 bases; nucleotides not matched to a gene: 8. This CDR3 has 15 residues. Germline CDR1 is MNHEY and CDR2 is SVGAGI. CDR3 sequence (DNA): TGTGCCAGCAGCACAGTCCGGACAGGGGCCTACGAGCAGTACTTC. It is translated as CASSTVRTGAYEQYF.

The J gene is TRBJ1-4, the V gene TRBV6-5; 10 bases fit TRBD1. The CDR3 spans 15 residues. The germline V gene encodes CDR1 MNHEY and CDR2 SVGAGI. V was clipped by 6 bases and J by 6 bases; unmatched bases: 7. CDR3 in DNA: TGTGCCAGCAGATGGGGGACAGGGGTTTATGAAAAACTGTTTTTT. It specifies CASRWGTGVYEKLFF.